These 14 T cell receptor beta chains share one sample of origin, sequenced in a study of blood T cell repertoires in COVID-19. The method was immunoSEQ multiplex PCR; TCRdb's version includes in-frame clones alone and lacks a portion of them. The table records hundreds of thousands of clones, 83% of them present only once. The sample taken for sequencing was peripheral blood. The receptor set was obtained from a woman aged 25 to 39 with COVID-19, enrolled during active disease.

V is TRBV7-2 and J is TRBJ2-5; D perhaps matches TRBD2 (6 bases). The CDR3 covers 14 residues. V gave up 8 bases and J gave up 3 bases, with 16 bases separating them. From germline, CDR1 is SGHTA and CDR2 FQGNSA. The CDR3: CASGRGRREETQYF. Here the CDR3 DNA reads TGTGCCAGCGGACGGGGGAGGCGAGAAGAGACCCAGTACTTC.

The V gene is TRBV5-1, the J gene TRBJ1-2; tentatively, D is TRBD1 (6 bases). The V gene lost 5 bases and the J gene lost 7 bases, with 18 bases spanning the gap. The CDR3 has 14 amino acids. Germline V gene sequence: CDR1 SGHRS, CDR2 YFSETQ. The CDR3 is CASSDPYRATGYTF. The CDR3 DNA is TGCGCCAGCAGTGACCCCTACAGGGCGACTGGCTACACCTTC.

The V gene is TRBV6-1, the J gene TRBJ2-3; perhaps TRBD2 as D (6 bases). The CDR3 is 17 residues long. CDR1 is MNHNS and CDR2 is SASEGT in the germline V gene. Trimming took off 0 bases at V and 0 bases at J, with 13 bases between the two ends. CDR3 DNA: TGTGCCAGCAGTGAAGCGCTTCGGGACTTTAGCACAGATACGCAGTATTTT. Its protein is CASSEALRDFSTDTQYF.

The rearrangement joins TRBV27 to TRBJ2-4, with 7 bases aligning to TRBD1. The V gene end was trimmed by 2 bases and the J gene end by 6 bases; junction bases not matched to a gene: 10. This CDR3 is 16 amino acids long. Germline V CDR1 and CDR2: MNHEY, SMNVEV (reference sequence). DNA for the CDR3: TGTGCCAGCAGTTTAGCCTTGAGACAGGGCGGAAACATTCAGTACTTC. Its protein is CASSLALRQGGNIQYF.

The genes are TRBV7-2 and TRBJ2-3; 10 bases agree with TRBD2. V gave up 3 bases and J gave up 14 bases; unmatched junction bases: 11. Germline V CDR1 and CDR2: SGHTA, FQGNSA. This CDR3 spans 14 amino acids. Here the CDR3 reads CASSLGLAGDGGYF. The DNA for the CDR3 is TGTGCCAGCAGCTTGGGTCTAGCGGGGGACGGTGGGTATTTT. Filled out from reference TRBV7-2 and TRBJ2-3, the complete variable domain reads GAGVSQSPSNKVTEKGKDVELRCDPISGHTALYWYRQSLGQGLEFLIYFQGNSAPDKSGLPSDRFSAERTGGSVSTLTIQRTQQEDSAVYLCASSLGLAGDGGYFGPGTRLTVL.

In its sample, this clone was seen once. The gene calls are TRBV3-1 (or the pseudogene TRBV3-2) and TRBJ2-7, with TRBD2 matching 12 bases. The CDR3 runs 14 residues. The V and J ends lost 6 bases and 5 bases, in that order; junction bases with no gene match: 5. Germline V lookup: CDR1 LGHDT, CDR2 YNNKEL (reference sequence). CDR3 nucleotide sequence: TGTGCCAGCAGTTGGACTAGCGGGACTAACGAGCAGTACTTC. Translating it yields CASSWTSGTNEQYF.

This chain links TRBV5-4 with TRBJ2-7, with D possibly matching TRBD1 (5 bases). Trimming removed 0 bases from V and 5 bases from J, with 9 bases in between. Germline values: CDR1 SGHNT, CDR2 YYREEE (reference sequence). The CDR3 totals 13 residues. The chain's CDR3 is CASSLGTRNEQYF. The CDR3 DNA follows: TGTGCCAGCAGCTTGGGGACAAGGAACGAGCAGTACTTC. Combining the CDR3 with reference TRBV5-4 and TRBJ2-7 gives the whole variable domain ETGVTQSPTHLIKTRGQQVTLRCSSQSGHNTVSWYQQALGQGPQFIFQYYREEENGRGNFPPRFSGLQFPNYSSELNVNALELDDSALYLCASSLGTRNEQYFGPGTRLTVT.

As regards this clone: Within the sample, other DNA sequences also encode this same CDR3. The rearrangement joins TRBV3-1 (or the pseudogene TRBV3-2) to TRBJ2-1; no reliable D call. The ends were cut back, 0 bases at V and 7 bases at J, with 10 bases in the middle. CDR1 LGHDT and CDR2 YNNKEL come from the germline V gene (reference sequence). This CDR3 spans 14 amino acids. Here the CDR3 reads CASSQDLVVNEQFF. The CDR3 bases are TGTGCCAGCAGCCAAGATCTTGTAGTAAATGAGCAGTTCTTC.

The rearrangement joins TRBV2 to TRBJ2-6; possibly TRBD1 for D (6 bases). CDR3 length equals 17 residues. Per germline, CDR1 SNHLY and CDR2 FYNNEI. The germline V and J ends were trimmed by 6 bases and 0 bases, with 15 bases remaining between them. The CDR3 sequence: CASSPDRTDSGANVLTF. CDR3 in DNA: TGTGCCAGCAGCCCTGACAGGACAGACTCTGGGGCCAACGTCCTGACTTTC.

V is TRBV9 and J is TRBJ2-3; possible D gene TRBD2, 7 bases. The V and J ends lost 4 bases and 6 bases respectively, with 30 bases between them. This CDR3 is built from 19 residues. In germline, CDR1 is SGDLS, CDR2 YYNGEE. The CDR3 DNA reads as TGTGCCAGCAGCCCGAGCTGGGGGGGGAGCCAGGGGCCAGGGGATACGCAGTATTTT. Residues: CASSPSWGGSQGPGDTQYF.

The V call is TRBV9, the J call TRBJ2-7, with 7 bases matching TRBD2. The CDR3 length is 14 residues. The V gene end was trimmed by 2 bases and the J gene end by 5 bases; junction bases not matched to a gene: 7. Germline V gene lookup returns CDR1 SGDLS and CDR2 YYNGEE. The CDR3 here is CASSVSWEGNEQYF. DNA for the CDR3: TGTGCCAGCAGCGTGTCCTGGGAGGGAAACGAGCAGTACTTC.

The chain is built from TRBV10-3 and TRBJ2-2; 7 positions agree with TRBD1. The germline gives CDR1 ENHRY, CDR2 SYGVKD. CDR3 length: 16 amino acids. Germline trimming cut 3 bases from V and 7 bases from J; bases unmatched to any gene: 11. As DNA, the CDR3 is TGTGCCATCAGTGACCGCGACAGGGCGAGAATCGGGGAGCTGTTTTTT. This sequence encodes CAISDRDRARIGELFF.

The genes are TRBV29-1 and TRBJ2-7; D perhaps matches TRBD2 (7 bases). CDR1 SQVTM and CDR2 ANQGSEA come from the germline V gene. This CDR3 is 13 amino acids long. The CDR3 protein is CRRGGTSSYEQYF. The CDR3 bases are TGCAGGAGGGGGGGTACTAGCTCCTACGAGCAGTACTTC.

The chain joins TRBV19 to TRBJ2-6, with 9 bases lining up with TRBD1. Germline lookup yields CDR1 LNHDA and CDR2 SQIVND (reference sequence). This CDR3 is 20 amino acids long. Unmatched junction bases numbered 12, after V lost 3 bases and J lost 0 bases. CDR3 bases: TGTGCCAGTAGTATCGGGACAGGGTATGATAAGGGCTCTGGGGCCAACGTCCTGACTTTC. Protein product: CASSIGTGYDKGSGANVLTF.